This T cell receptor (beta chain) was identified during a study of blood T cell repertoires in COVID-19. Study-level background: Acute and convalescent COVID-19 specimens originated in the United States, Italy and Spain. Nucleic acid was either cDNA or gDNA, and it came from T cells, B-cell-depleted T cells, or PBMCs.

The germline CDR1 and CDR2 sequences are MNHEY and SMNVEV (reference sequence). The CDR3 extends over 15 amino acids. The V segment lost 6 bases and the J segment 2 bases; nucleotides outside the gene matches: 8. Profiling relied on immunoSEQ multiplex PCR, and the TCRdb table lists in-frame clones only, not all of them. This table holds about 170,000 clones, 80% to 90% found once. The rearrangement uses TRBV27 and TRBJ2-3; 7 positions match TRBD1. Sequenced: peripheral blood. The sequence derives from a woman aged 50 to 65 with acute or convalescent COVID-19. The CDR3 reads CASSQNRGYTDTQYF. Here the CDR3 DNA reads TGTGCCAGCAGCCAGAACAGGGGTTACACAGATACGCAGTATTTT.